This T cell receptor beta chain derives from a study of cytomegalovirus exposure and HLA in healthy donors. Notes on the study in general: In a later analysis, most CMV-associated TCR beta chains appeared HLA-restricted. Productive status was seen about 90% or about 30% of the time for most TCR beta V segments in an earlier analysis.

Researchers ran the PCR with 60 Vbeta and 13 Jbeta primers. Only in-frame clones appear in the TCRdb table, and some are missing; sequencing was by immunoSEQ multiplex PCR. The data show roughly 120,000 clones, approximately 79% seen once. The CDR3 length is 14 residues. The junction had 8 bases not matched to a gene; V was cut back by 6 bases and J by 5 bases. CDR1 is MNHEY, CDR2 SVGAGI, per germline. Nominally healthy donors were sampled, though unrecorded immune exposures were likely. Details on this clone: Its antigen is not identified.

The TCR sequence derives from a man over 45 in good health and CMV-seropositive. The V gene is TRBV6-5, the J gene TRBJ1-1; TRBD1 matches 8 bases. Sequencing input: PBMCs. The CDR3 DNA reads as TGTGCCAGCAGGAGCAGGGGGCCTTGGACTGAAGCTTTCTTT. Protein sequence: CASRSRGPWTEAFF.